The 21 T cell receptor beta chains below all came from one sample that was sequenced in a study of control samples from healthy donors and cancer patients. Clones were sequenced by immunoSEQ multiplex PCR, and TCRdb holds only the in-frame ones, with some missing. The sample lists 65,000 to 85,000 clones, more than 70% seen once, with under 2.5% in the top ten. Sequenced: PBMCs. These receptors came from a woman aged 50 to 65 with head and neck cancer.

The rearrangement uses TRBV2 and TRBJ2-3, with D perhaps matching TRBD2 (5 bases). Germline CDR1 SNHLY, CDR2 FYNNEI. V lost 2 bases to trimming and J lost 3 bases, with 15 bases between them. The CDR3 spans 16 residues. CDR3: CASSETPTRGTDTQYF. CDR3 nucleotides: TGTGCCAGCAGTGAAACGCCAACCCGGGGAACAGATACGCAGTATTTT. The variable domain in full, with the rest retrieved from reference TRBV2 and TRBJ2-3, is EPEVTQTPSHQVTQMGQEVILRCVPISNHLYFYWYRQILGQKVEFLVSFYNNEISEKSEIFDDQFSVERPDGSNFTLKIRSTKLEDSAMYFCASSETPTRGTDTQYFGPGTRLTVL.

CDR3 nucleotides: TGTGCCAGCAGCGGAGGGATCGGACAGGGGGTTAATGAGCAGTTCTTC. This codes for CASSGGIGQGVNEQFF. J is TRBJ2-1 and V is TRBV9; the match to TRBD1 covers 10 bases. V was clipped by 3 bases and J by 7 bases; unmatched bases: 10. The CDR3 sequence is 16 residues long. In germline, CDR1 is SGDLS, CDR2 YYNGEE.

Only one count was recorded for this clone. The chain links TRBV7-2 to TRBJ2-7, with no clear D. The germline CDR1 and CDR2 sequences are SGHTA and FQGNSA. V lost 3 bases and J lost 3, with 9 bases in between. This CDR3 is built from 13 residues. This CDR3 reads CASSFTGNYEQYF. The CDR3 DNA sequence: TGTGCCAGCAGCTTCACTGGGAACTACGAGCAGTACTTC.

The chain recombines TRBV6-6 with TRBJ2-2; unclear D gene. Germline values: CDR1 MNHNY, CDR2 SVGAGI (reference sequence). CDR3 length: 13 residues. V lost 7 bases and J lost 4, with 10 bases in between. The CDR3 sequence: CASTSFSTGELFF. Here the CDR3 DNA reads TGTGCCAGCACCTCATTTAGCACCGGGGAGCTGTTTTTT.

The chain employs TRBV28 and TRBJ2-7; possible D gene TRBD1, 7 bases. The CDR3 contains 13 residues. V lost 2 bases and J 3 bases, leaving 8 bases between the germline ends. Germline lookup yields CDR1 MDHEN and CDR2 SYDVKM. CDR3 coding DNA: TGTGCCAGCAGTTTACAGGGGGGCTACGAGCAGTACTTC. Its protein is CASSLQGGYEQYF.

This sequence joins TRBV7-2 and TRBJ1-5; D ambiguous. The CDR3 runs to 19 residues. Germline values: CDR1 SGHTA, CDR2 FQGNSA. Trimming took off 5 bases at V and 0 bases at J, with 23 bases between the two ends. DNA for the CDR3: TGTGCCAGCAGCCCCGATATTTGGTCGTCCCAACATAGCAATCAGCCCCAGCATTTT. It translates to CASSPDIWSSQHSNQPQHF.

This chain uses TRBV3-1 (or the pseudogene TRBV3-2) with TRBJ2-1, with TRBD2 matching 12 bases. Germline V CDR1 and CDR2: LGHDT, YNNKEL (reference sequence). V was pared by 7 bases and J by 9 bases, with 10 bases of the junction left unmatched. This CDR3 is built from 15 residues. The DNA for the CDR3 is TGTGCCAGCACCCTACTAGCGGGGGGACACCGTGAGCAGTTCTTC. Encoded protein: CASTLLAGGHREQFF.

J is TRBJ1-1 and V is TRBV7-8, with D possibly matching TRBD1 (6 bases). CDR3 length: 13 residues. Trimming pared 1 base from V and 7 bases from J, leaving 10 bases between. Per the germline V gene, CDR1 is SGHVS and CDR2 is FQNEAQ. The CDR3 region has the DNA TGTGCCAGCAGCTTAGGGGGGCGGGGTGAAGCTTTCTTT. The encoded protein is CASSLGGRGEAFF.

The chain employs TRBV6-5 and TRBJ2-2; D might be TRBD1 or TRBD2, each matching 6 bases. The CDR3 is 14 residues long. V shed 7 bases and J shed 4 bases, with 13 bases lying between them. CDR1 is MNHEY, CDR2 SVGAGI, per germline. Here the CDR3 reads CASINGGGTGELFF. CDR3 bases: TGTGCCAGCATAAACGGAGGGGGCACCGGGGAGCTGTTTTTT.

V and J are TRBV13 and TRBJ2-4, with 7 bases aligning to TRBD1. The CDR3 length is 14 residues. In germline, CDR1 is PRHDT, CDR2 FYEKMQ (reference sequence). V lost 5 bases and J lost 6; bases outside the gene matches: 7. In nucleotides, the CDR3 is TGTGCCAGCAGCGATACAGGGGTGGGAAACATTCAGTACTTC. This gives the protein CASSDTGVGNIQYF.

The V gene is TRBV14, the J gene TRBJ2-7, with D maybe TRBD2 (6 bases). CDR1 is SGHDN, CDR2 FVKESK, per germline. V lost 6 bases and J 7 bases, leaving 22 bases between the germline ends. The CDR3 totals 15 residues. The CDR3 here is CASSPMTALAGEQYF. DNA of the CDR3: TGTGCCAGCAGTCCCATGACAGCCCTCGCGGGAGAGCAGTACTTC.

The CDR3 coding sequence is TGTGCCAGCAGCCAAGATGAGGGGACAGGGGATGAAAAACTGTTTTTT. This gives the protein CASSQDEGTGDEKLFF. This rearrangement joins TRBV4-2 to TRBJ1-4; 10 nucleotides align to TRBD1. CDR3 length: 16 amino acids. CDR1 and CDR2 (germline): LGHNA, YNFKEQ. V was clipped by 0 bases and J by 6 bases; unmatched bases: 4.

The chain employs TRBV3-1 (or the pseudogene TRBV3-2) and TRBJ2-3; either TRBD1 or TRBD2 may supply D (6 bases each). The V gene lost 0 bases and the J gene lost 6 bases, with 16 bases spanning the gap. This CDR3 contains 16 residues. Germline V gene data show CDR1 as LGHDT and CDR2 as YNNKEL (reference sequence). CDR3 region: CASSQEKRGPEDTQYF. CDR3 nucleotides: TGTGCCAGCAGCCAAGAGAAACGGGGGCCCGAGGATACGCAGTATTTT.

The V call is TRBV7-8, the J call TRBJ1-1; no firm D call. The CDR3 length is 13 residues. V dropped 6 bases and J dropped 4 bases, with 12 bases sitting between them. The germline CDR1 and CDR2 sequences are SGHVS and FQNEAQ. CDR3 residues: CASSTQSGTEAFF. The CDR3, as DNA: TGTGCCAGCAGTACCCAATCTGGCACTGAAGCTTTCTTT.

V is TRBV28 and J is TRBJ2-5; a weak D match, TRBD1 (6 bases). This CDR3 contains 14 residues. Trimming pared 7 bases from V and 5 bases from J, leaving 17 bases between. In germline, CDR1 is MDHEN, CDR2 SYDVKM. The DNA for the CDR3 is TGTGCCAGCACCAAACCACAGGGCTACGAGACCCAGTACTTC. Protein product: CASTKPQGYETQYF.

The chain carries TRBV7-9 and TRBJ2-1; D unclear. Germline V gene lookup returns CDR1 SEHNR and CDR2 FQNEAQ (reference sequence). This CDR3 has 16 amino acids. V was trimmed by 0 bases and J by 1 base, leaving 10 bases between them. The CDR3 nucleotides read TGTGCCAGCAGCTTAGCGCAGAAGGGATCCTACAATGAGCAGTTCTTC. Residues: CASSLAQKGSYNEQFF.

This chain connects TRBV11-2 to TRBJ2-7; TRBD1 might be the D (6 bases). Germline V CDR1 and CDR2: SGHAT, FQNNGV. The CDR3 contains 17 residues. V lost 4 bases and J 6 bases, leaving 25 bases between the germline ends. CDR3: CASSSPARDTNLREQYF. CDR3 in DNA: TGTGCCAGCAGCTCCCCCGCCCGGGACACAAATCTACGCGAGCAGTACTTC.

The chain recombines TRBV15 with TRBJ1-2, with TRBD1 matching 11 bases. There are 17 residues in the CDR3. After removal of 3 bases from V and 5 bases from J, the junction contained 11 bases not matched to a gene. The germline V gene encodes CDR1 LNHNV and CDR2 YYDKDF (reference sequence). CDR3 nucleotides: TGTGCCACCAGCAGTCCTGCTCCCGGGACAGGGGGGTATGGCTACACCTTC. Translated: CATSSPAPGTGGYGYTF.

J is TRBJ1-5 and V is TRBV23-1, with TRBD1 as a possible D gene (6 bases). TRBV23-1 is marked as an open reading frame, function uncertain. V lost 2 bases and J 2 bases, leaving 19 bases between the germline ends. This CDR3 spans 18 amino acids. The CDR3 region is CASSQPSRGGCGNQPQHF. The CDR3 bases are TGCGCCAGCAGTCAACCCTCGAGGGGGGGGTGCGGCAATCAGCCCCAGCATTTT.

This CDR3 reads CASQDRDTYEQYF. As DNA, the CDR3 is TGCGCCAGCCAGGACAGGGATACCTACGAGCAGTACTTC. The chain combines TRBV10-1 with TRBJ2-7; 8 bases match TRBD1. Trimming at V came to 8 bases and at J to 2 bases, leaving 5 bases not matched to a gene. Germline-derived CDR1 and CDR2 are WNHNN and SYGVQD (reference sequence). CDR3 size: 13 residues.

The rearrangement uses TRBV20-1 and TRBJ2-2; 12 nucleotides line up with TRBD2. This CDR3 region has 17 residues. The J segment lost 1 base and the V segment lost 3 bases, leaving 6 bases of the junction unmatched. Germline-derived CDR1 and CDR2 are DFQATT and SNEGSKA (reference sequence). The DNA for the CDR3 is TGCAGTGCTAGTCCCGCGGGACTAGCGGGGAACACCGGGGAGCTGTTTTTT. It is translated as CSASPAGLAGNTGELFF.